This TCR beta chain was profiled in a study of T-cell memory formation after mild COVID-19 (dated by TCRdb to 2020 to 2023). In terms of the full investigation: TCR sequence clusters from the two donors were largely donor specific. T-cell clones expanding and contracting after mild COVID-19 in two donors were tracked by longitudinal TCRalpha and TCRbeta repertoire sequencing. The cohort was made up of two young adult volunteers, one female and one male, who were previously healthy.

V lost 0 bases and J lost 4 bases, and the count of bases not matched to a germline gene is 7. CDR3 length: 15 amino acids, cysteine to phenylalanine. The sequence is cut down to CDR3 DNA, 45 bases in frame from base 1. The germline V gene encodes CDR1 SGDLS and CDR2 YYNGEE. As for this clonotype: The target of this receptor is not known. The input lacks base qualities; no much larger clone sits a single base away.

Ficoll-Paque density gradient centrifugation was used to isolate PBMCs. TCRdb names Illumina NovaSeq 6000 as the instrument used. cDNA libraries for TCRalpha and TCRbeta were prepared by 5'RACE using constant-segment primers, with sample barcodes and unique molecular identifiers added. Trizol reagent was used to extract RNA from every sample. The libraries were amplified in two PCR steps, and the second step added a second sample barcode and Illumina TruSeq adapters. The libraries were sequenced on an Illumina NovaSeq using 2 x 150 bp paired-end reads. Turning to the authors' computational methods: Demultiplexing of reads and collapsing into UMI-guided consensus sequences were performed with migec v1.2.7. With mixcr v2.1.11, UMI consensuses were aligned to TRA and TRB V and J templates and assembled into clonotypes. A clonotype was counted as expanded or contracted only when both edgeR and NoisET called the clonotype significant, with the noise models trained on biological replicates. edgeR calls used a false discovery rate-adjusted p below 0.01 and a log2 fold-change threshold of 1. PCA with hierarchical clustering of max-normalized trajectories of the 1000 most abundant clonotypes was used as exploratory dynamics analysis. Each responding clone was given a CD4 or CD8 phenotype based on the CD4+ and CD8+ repertoires, which had been sequenced separately. The public reads were run again by TCRdb, first through fastp at Q25 and then through MiXCR, and only productive beta chains were kept. Each entry merges the rows of one CDR3 protein and shows their most common DNA and genes. The authors' filters were not applied to this entry. This sample holds about 440,000 distinct CDR3 sequences; about 20% were observed only once. Of the sample, about 8.1% is held by the ten largest clones.

Paper-wide results and their limitations: From day 15 to 85, contracting clones showed balanced CD4/CD8 phenotypes, whereas a second wave of clones that expanded from day 15 to 37 leaned towards CD4+. The study included only a couple of mild cases, and larger cohorts that include severe cases with pre-infection samples were judged to be necessary. Some responding clones were detected in pre-infection memory, which suggested that pre-existing cross-reactive memory T cells had joined the SARS-CoV-2 response. Contracting CD4+ clones turned up mainly in the CM and EM memory subsets, whereas EMRA was where CD8+ clones were enriched. The second-wave clones that peaked on day 37 were not confirmed to be SARS-CoV-2 specific.

Input material: PBMCs or a T cell subset sorted from them (not recorded which). The clonotype comes from an adult woman who had mild COVID-19 (a few samples of this study predate the infection). The sample titles of this study are shuffled in the database, so cell type and time point are left out; the donor was told from shared clones. This chain joins TRBV9 to TRBJ2-7, with 7 bases matching TRBD2. The CDR3 here reads CASSVANRGEYEQYF. The sequenced DNA: TGTGCCAGCAGCGTAGCTAATCGGGGGGAGTACGAGCAGTACTTC.